This T cell receptor (beta chain) was identified in a study of blood T cells in healthy people across ages. Study observations and caveats: In the absence of known donor CMV status, changes in expanded clonotypes were possibly confounded. Naive T cell percentage by flow cytometry tracked strongly with beta diversity.

There are 16 residues in the CDR3. V trimming: 1 base; J trimming: 3 bases; junction bases outside the gene matches: 5. CDR1 is LGHDT and CDR2 is YNNKEL in the germline V gene (reference sequence). The authors ran a second PCR of roughly 6 to 12 cycles using a sample-barcoded 5' primer and a J-beta primer mix. The authors tagged each cDNA molecule using a template-switch adaptor with 12 random nucleotides. In TCRdb, the 5' RACE reads were re-called with MiXCR into one record per CDR3 protein. This table holds 600,000 to 1,000,000 distinct CDR3 sequences, around a quarter found once. Turning to this clonotype: Antigen specificity is unknown.

Separately, the same data were catalogued under a study of T cells of mothers and their children.

This clonotype was obtained from a boy between 10 and 17 years old in good health. V and J are TRBV3-1 and TRBJ2-4; 8 positions agree with TRBD2. The sequencing input was blood. CDR3 DNA: TGTGCCAGCAGCCAAGCAGCGGGAGATCACAAAAACATTCAGTACTTC. Protein sequence: CASSQAAGDHKNIQYF.